Sequencing of this T cell receptor (beta chain) was carried out in a study of cytomegalovirus exposure and HLA in healthy donors. Primers for the PCR totalled 60 Vbeta and 13 Jbeta. Sequencing was performed with immunoSEQ multiplex PCR; in TCRdb, only in-frame clones are kept and a portion is missing. The table shows approximately 190,000 clones, with 70% to 80% occurring only once. The CDR3 is made up of 17 amino acids. V was cut by 1 base and J by 3 bases, with 19 bases left in between. Germline CDR1 and CDR2: LGHNA and YSLEER. The sequence was obtained from a woman in her thirties in good health and CMV-seropositive. The chain uses TRBV4-3 and TRBJ2-7, with D possibly being TRBD2 (7 bases). The sequenced material came from PBMCs. In nucleotides, the CDR3 is TGCGCCAGCAGCCAAGCGATCGGGGGGCTCGCCCACTACGAGCAGTACTTC. Translation: CASSQAIGGLAHYEQYF.